This T cell receptor (beta chain) was obtained from a study of blood T cells in healthy people across ages. Worth noting for this clonotype: Its antigen is undetermined.

The CDR3 has 16 residues. The germline V and J ends were trimmed by 5 bases and 2 bases, with 18 bases remaining between them. Germline V CDR1 and CDR2: SEHNR, FQNEAQ (reference sequence). Alongside a J-beta primer mix, a sample-barcoded 5' primer served in a second PCR lasting about 7 to 12 cycles. In TCRdb, the 5' RACE reads were re-called with MiXCR into one record per CDR3 protein. The sample yields more than 1,400,000 distinct CDR3 sequences, around 42% seen once. Overall study findings and caveats: In these data, TCR beta diversity tracked strongly with naive T cell percentage.

The source is a woman between 18 and 30 years old in good health. The chain links TRBV7-9 to TRBJ2-5, with D possibly matching TRBD2 (6 bases). The specimen sequenced was blood. CDR3 region: CASSPPGGTSQETQYF. The DNA of the CDR3 is TGTGCCAGCAGCCCCCCCGGCGGGACGTCTCAAGAGACCCAGTACTTC.